Reported below is one T cell receptor (beta chain). Its antigen is currently unknown. This sample stems from a study of T cell responses to AZD1222 COVID-19 vaccine. Study-wide results and limits: Only five to seven AZD1222 recipients were seropositive at baseline. Per reports, nearly half of all spike-specific TCRs target regions that are unmutated in variants.

Looked up from germline, CDR1 is LNHDA and CDR2 is SQIVND (reference sequence). The CDR3 covers 12 residues. Pooling covered second doses at about 4 or about 12 weeks. Repertoires were generated with immunoSEQ multiplex PCR, while TCRdb's copy carries only in-frame clones and drops some. The table lists approximately 140,000 clones, roughly 88% of them singletons. The source of this sequence is an adult who received the AZD1222 COVID-19 vaccine. The material sequenced was peripheral blood, taken 28 days after the second AZD1222 dose. The V gene is TRBV19, the J gene TRBJ2-5, with a tentative D call TRBD1 (7 bases). The CDR3 region has the DNA TGTGCTTCAGGGGGGAGGCAAGAGACCCAGTACTTC. Protein: CASGGRQETQYF.